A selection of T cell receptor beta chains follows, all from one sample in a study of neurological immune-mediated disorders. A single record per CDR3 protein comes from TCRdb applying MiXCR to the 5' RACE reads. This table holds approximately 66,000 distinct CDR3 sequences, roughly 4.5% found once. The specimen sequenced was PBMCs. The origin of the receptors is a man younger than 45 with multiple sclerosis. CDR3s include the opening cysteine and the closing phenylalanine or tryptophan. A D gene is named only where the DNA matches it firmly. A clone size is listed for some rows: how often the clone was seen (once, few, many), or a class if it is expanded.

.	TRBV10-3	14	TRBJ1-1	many	CAISSGTANTEAFF	TGTGCCATCAGCTCCGGGACGGCGAACACTGAAGCTTTCTTT
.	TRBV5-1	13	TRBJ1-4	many	CASSLEANEKLFF	TGCGCCAGCAGCCTGGAGGCTAATGAAAAACTGTTTTTT
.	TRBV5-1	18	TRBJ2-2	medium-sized	CASSSRRYSAAGPGELFF	TGCGCCAGCAGCTCAAGGAGATATAGCGCGGCGGGTCCCGGGGAGCTGTTTTTT
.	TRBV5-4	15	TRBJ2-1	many	CASSLEAGRGNEQFF	TGTGCCAGCAGCTTGGAGGCAGGGCGAGGCAATGAGCAGTTCTTC
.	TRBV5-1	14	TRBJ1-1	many	CASSLEGGRAEAFF	TGCGCCAGCAGCTTGGAGGGGGGAAGGGCTGAAGCTTTCTTT
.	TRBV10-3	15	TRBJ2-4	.	CAISPSDLAKNIQYF	TGTGCCATCTCCCCGTCGGACCTAGCCAAAAACATTCAGTACTTC
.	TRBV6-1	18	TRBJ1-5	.	CTSSEWGGAAASNQPQHF	TGTACCAGCAGTGAATGGGGGGGGGCAGCCGCTAGCAATCAGCCCCAGCATTTT
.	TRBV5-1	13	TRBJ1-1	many	CASQTADYTEAFF	TGCGCCAGCCAGACAGCTGACTACACTGAAGCTTTCTTT
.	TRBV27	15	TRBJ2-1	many	CASSLMSRAYNEQFF	TGTGCCAGCAGTTTAATGAGCAGGGCCTACAATGAGCAGTTCTTC
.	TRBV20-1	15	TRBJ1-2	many	CSARDSRQPNYGYTF	TGCAGTGCTAGAGATTCGAGGCAGCCTAACTATGGCTACACCTTC
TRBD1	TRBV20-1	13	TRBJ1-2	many	CSAVTGLDYGYTF	TGCAGTGCTGTGACAGGGCTTGACTATGGCTACACCTTC
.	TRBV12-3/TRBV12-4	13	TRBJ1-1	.	CASSFLFSSEAFF	TGTGCCAGCAGTTTTTTATTCTCATCCGAAGCTTTCTTT
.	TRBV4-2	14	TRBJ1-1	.	CASSQDDTAPEAFF	TGTGCCAGCAGCCAAGATGACACCGCCCCTGAAGCTTTCTTT
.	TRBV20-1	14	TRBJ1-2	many	CSASREMANYGYTF	TGCAGTGCTAGTCGGGAAATGGCTAACTATGGCTACACCTTC
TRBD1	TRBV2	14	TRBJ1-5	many	CASSLQGRGQPQHF	TGTGCCAGCAGTTTACAGGGGCGAGGACAGCCCCAGCATTTT
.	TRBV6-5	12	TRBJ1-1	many	CASSYGGAEAFF	TGTGCCAGCAGTTACGGGGGCGCTGAAGCTTTCTTT
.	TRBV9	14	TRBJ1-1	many	CASSVLDMNTEAFF	TGTGCCAGCAGCGTATTGGACATGAACACTGAAGCTTTCTTT
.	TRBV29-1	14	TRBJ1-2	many	CSVEVAGPMGGYTF	TGCAGCGTTGAAGTCGCCGGGCCGATGGGCGGCTACACCTTC
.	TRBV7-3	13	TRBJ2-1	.	CASSLSPDNEQFF	TGTGCCAGCAGCTTATCTCCGGACAATGAGCAGTTCTTC
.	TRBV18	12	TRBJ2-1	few	CASSPTGSEQFF	TGTGCCAGCTCACCTACGGGATCTGAGCAGTTCTTC
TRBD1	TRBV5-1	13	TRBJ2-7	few	CASSADRGGEQYF	TGCGCCAGCAGCGCCGACAGGGGAGGCGAGCAGTACTTC
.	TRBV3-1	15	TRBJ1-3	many	CASSLGTRSGNTIYF	TGTGCCAGCAGCCTTGGAACCCGCTCTGGAAACACCATATATTTT
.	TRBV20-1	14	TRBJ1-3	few	CSARDSNRGNTIYF	TGCAGTGCTAGAGACTCGAACAGGGGAAACACCATATATTTT
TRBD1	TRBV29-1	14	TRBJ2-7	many	CSVIMGQGSYEQYF	TGCAGCGTGATAATGGGACAGGGATCCTACGAGCAGTACTTC
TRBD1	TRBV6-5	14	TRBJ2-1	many	CASSLLTGYNEQFF	TGTGCCAGCAGTTTGCTGACAGGGTACAATGAGCAGTTCTTC
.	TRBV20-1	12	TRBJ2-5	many	CSAGGGRETQYF	TGCAGTGCTGGGGGGGGCAGGGAGACCCAGTACTTC
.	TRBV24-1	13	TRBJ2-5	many	CATSDSGQETQYF	TGTGCCACCAGTGATTCCGGCCAGGAGACCCAGTACTTC
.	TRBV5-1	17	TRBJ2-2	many	CASSQEPASANTGELFF	TGCGCCAGCAGCCAGGAACCCGCCAGCGCGAACACCGGGGAGCTGTTTTTT
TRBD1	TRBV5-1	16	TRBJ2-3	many	CASSLNPGGSADTQYF	TGCGCCAGCAGCTTGAACCCAGGGGGCAGCGCAGATACGCAGTATTTT
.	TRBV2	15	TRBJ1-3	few	CASSEARGAGNTIYF	TGTGCCAGCAGTGAAGCAAGAGGGGCTGGAAACACCATATATTTT
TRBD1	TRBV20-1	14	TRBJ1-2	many	CSAGGQGANYGYTF	TGCAGTGCTGGGGGACAGGGGGCAAACTATGGCTACACCTTC
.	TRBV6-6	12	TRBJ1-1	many	CASSIQNTEAFF	TGTGCCAGCAGTATACAGAACACTGAAGCTTTCTTT
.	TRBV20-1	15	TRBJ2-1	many	CSASSSGRSRNEQFF	TGCAGTGCTAGCTCGAGCGGTCGAAGTCGGAATGAGCAGTTCTTC
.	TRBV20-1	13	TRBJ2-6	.	CSAPVSGANVLTF	TGCAGTGCCCCCGTCTCTGGGGCCAACGTCCTGACTTTC
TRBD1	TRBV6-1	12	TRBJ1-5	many	CASSSQGAAQHF	TGTGCCAGCAGCTCACAGGGGGCGGCCCAGCATTTT
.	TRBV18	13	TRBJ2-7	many	CASSLYQGFEQYF	TGTGCCAGCTCACTCTACCAAGGATTTGAGCAGTACTTC
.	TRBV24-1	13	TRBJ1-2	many	CATRGRQPGGYTF	TGTGCCACCCGGGGCCGACAGCCGGGCGGCTACACCTTC
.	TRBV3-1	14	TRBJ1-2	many	CASSQDRRAYGYTF	TGTGCCAGCAGCCAAGATAGACGCGCCTATGGCTACACCTTC
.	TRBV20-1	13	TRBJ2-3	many	CSAKSGSTDTQYF	TGCAGTGCTAAGTCGGGATCCACAGATACGCAGTATTTT
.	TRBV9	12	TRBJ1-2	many	CASSPRGYGYTF	TGTGCCAGCAGTCCAAGGGGGTATGGCTACACCTTC
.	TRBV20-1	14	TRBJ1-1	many	CSAHDRGMNTEAFF	TGCAGTGCCCACGACAGAGGCATGAACACTGAAGCTTTCTTT
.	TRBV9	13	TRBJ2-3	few	CASSTPGTDTQYF	TGTGCCAGCAGCACCCCGGGGACAGATACGCAGTATTTT
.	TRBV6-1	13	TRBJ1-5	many	CASNYREGQPQHF	TGTGCCAGCAATTACAGGGAAGGGCAGCCCCAGCATTTT
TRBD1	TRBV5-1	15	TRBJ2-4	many	CASSSPAGGSAIQYF	TGCGCCAGCAGCTCCCCGGCAGGGGGTTCCGCCATTCAGTACTTC
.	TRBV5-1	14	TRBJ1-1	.	CASSLRGRDTEAFF	TGCGCCAGCAGCCTCAGGGGCAGGGACACTGAAGCTTTCTTT